Sequencing of this T cell receptor (beta chain) was carried out in a study of OX40 agonist ivuxolimab in advanced cancers. About the investigation overall: Ivuxolimab was a fully human IgG2 agonistic monoclonal antibody targeting the costimulatory receptor OX40 (CD134). Intravenous ivuxolimab was administered to patients every 2 weeks at six dose levels: 0.01, 0.1, 0.3, 1.5, 3 and 10 mg/kg. Among the approximately 50 dose-escalation patients, some 19 had hepatocellular carcinoma, around 15 melanoma, 9 renal cell carcinoma and 9 head and neck cancer. In the dose-escalation cohort, roughly 82% of patients were male, and the mean age was around 60 years with a range of about 20 to 80. Prior anti-PD-1, anti-PD-L1 or anti-CTLA-4 therapy was permitted, and approximately 39% of dose-escalation patients had received checkpoint inhibitors. Partial responses occurred in three dose-escalation patients: two with cutaneous melanoma and one with hepatocellular carcinoma. Peripheral TCRbeta sequencing was intended to test whether TCR sequence diversity was altered and clonal T-cell expansion was caused by ivuxolimab. The paper reports the monotherapy dose-escalation portion (N of about 54 patients) of the phase I ivuxolimab trial.

Patients with autoimmune disease history or receiving systemic immunosuppression were excluded from the trial. Peripheral blood for TCR sequencing was collected from all dose cohorts at baseline, on cycle 4 day 1, and on cycle 7 day 1. The samples were drawn from a first-in-human, open-label, multicenter phase I dose-escalation trial of ivuxolimab. Adults with locally advanced or metastatic head and neck squamous cell, hepatocellular, melanoma or renal cell carcinoma were enrolled in the trial. Before TCR sequencing, CD4+ T cells and CD8+ T cells were sorted from peripheral blood as separate populations. Overall results and qualifications from the work: Clonal expansion of both CD4+ and CD8+ blood T cells was observed from baseline to week 6 at doses 0.1 to 3.0 mg/kg. In the 0.1-3.0 mg/kg groups, partial responders had among the lowest normalized peripheral clonal expansion, particularly in CD8+ T cells. After ivuxolimab, expanded clones were on average more numerous among CD8+ T cells than among CD4+ T cells. The antigen specificity of the clonally expanded peripheral T cells was not determined. Low levels of normalized T-cell clonal expansion were also shown by some nonresponding patients.

This clone was counted between two and nine times. The antigen this receptor binds is unknown. Per-base qualities were not stored, and no clone one base away is much larger. Genomic DNA was isolated from the sorted cells so that the TCRbeta CDR3 region could be sequenced. The immunoSEQ Assay was used to sequence the TCRbeta CDR3 regions. TCRdb provides this immuneACCESS table in a form limited to in-frame rearrangements. Some clones are lacking; in checked studies, under half of them reflect an unresolved V gene, and why the rest are absent is not known. The table for this sample lists tens of thousands of clones; 88% of them were counted only once. Roughly 4% of the sample belongs to the ten largest clones. The sequences come from CD4+ or CD8+ T cells sorted from blood, collected in a trial of the OX40 agonist ivuxolimab. This TCR was recovered from an adult with an advanced solid tumor such as melanoma, head and neck, liver or kidney cancer.

The DNA reads TGCGCCAGCCCCACTGAAGACAGGGTAGCCAAAAACATTCAGTACTTC. This gives the protein CASPTEDRVAKNIQYF. In this chain, TRBV10-1 is recombined with TRBJ2-4; 7 central nucleotides agree with TRBD1. V is cut back by 8 bases and J by 0 bases, with 10 bases in the junction unmatched. Based on the germline V gene (reference sequence), the CDR1 and CDR2 sequences are WNHNN and SYGVQD. Spanning cysteine to phenylalanine, the CDR3 consists of 16 amino acids. CDR3 DNA only is kept here, 48 bases in frame from base 1.